A selection of T cell receptor beta chains follows, all from one sample in a study of Tregs in tolerant kidney transplant recipients. The protocol was immunoSEQ multiplex PCR, while the TCRdb copy is restricted to in-frame clones and leaves out a portion. The sample carries 20,000 to 25,000 clones, 81% recorded once. The sample here was CD8+ T cells from blood (PBMCs), taken 6 months after the transplant. These receptors all come from a human patient who received a combined kidney and bone marrow transplant. The graft donor may be the source of some T cells. CDR3s include the opening cysteine and the closing phenylalanine or tryptophan. The order of the fields is CDR3 protein, clone size, V gene, J gene. Part of the rows lack a size; the others show once, few, many or a class for expanded clones.

CDR3aa: CASSFGHPNYGYTF
abundance: few
v_gene: TRBV5-1
j_gene: TRBJ1-2

CDR3aa: CASPGQGYEQYF
abundance: NA
v_gene: TRBV7-9
j_gene: TRBJ2-7

CDR3aa: CASSNTANYGYTF
abundance: once
v_gene: TRBV19
j_gene: TRBJ1-2

CDR3aa: CAISERGSSYNEQFF
abundance: NA
v_gene: TRBV10-3
j_gene: TRBJ2-1

CDR3aa: CASGELSSYEQYF
abundance: NA
v_gene: TRBV28
j_gene: NA

CDR3aa: CASSPRFRDEQFF
abundance: NA
v_gene: TRBV14
j_gene: TRBJ2-1

CDR3aa: CSVVPGTERGSHIYSNQPQHF
abundance: once
v_gene: TRBV29-1
j_gene: TRBJ1-5

CDR3aa: CASSRPRTGRGGPKNIQYF
abundance: NA
v_gene: TRBV18
j_gene: TRBJ2-4

CDR3aa: CASGGSRDEQFF
abundance: few
v_gene: TRBV7-9
j_gene: TRBJ2-1

CDR3aa: CATSRTIGTGGSTDTQYF
abundance: NA
v_gene: TRBV15
j_gene: TRBJ2-3

CDR3aa: CASSLLVQETQYF
abundance: NA
v_gene: TRBV28
j_gene: TRBJ2-5

CDR3aa: CASSGLAGGHDTQYF
abundance: NA
v_gene: TRBV6-5
j_gene: TRBJ2-3

CDR3aa: CASSALTGSEQFF
abundance: NA
v_gene: TRBV9
j_gene: TRBJ2-1

CDR3aa: CASSDSAGDTGELFF
abundance: NA
v_gene: TRBV6-4
j_gene: TRBJ2-2

CDR3aa: CASSLEDRYYEQYF
abundance: NA
v_gene: TRBV11-1
j_gene: TRBJ2-7

CDR3aa: CASSQEVTINYGYTF
abundance: NA
v_gene: TRBV4-1
j_gene: TRBJ1-2

CDR3aa: CSVARRDRADEKLFF
abundance: NA
v_gene: TRBV29-1
j_gene: TRBJ1-4

CDR3aa: CASRDRGNVYGYTF
abundance: NA
v_gene: TRBV6-5
j_gene: TRBJ1-2

CDR3aa: CASSVDPPSGTHNEQFF
abundance: NA
v_gene: TRBV9
j_gene: TRBJ2-1

CDR3aa: CASSIELAGGPGDEQFF
abundance: NA
v_gene: TRBV19
j_gene: TRBJ2-1

CDR3aa: CAWSAYSIQETQYF
abundance: few
v_gene: TRBV30
j_gene: TRBJ2-5

CDR3aa: CASEMVGGTTEAFF
abundance: NA
v_gene: TRBV28
j_gene: TRBJ1-1

CDR3aa: CASSLGAWAETQYF
abundance: NA
v_gene: TRBV7-9
j_gene: TRBJ2-5

CDR3aa: CASSRLAGGTDTQYF
abundance: many
v_gene: TRBV9
j_gene: TRBJ2-3

CDR3aa: CASSESYNEQFF
abundance: NA
v_gene: TRBV5-1
j_gene: TRBJ2-1

CDR3aa: CASSEQGASYNSPLHF
abundance: NA
v_gene: TRBV25-1
j_gene: TRBJ1-6

CDR3aa: CASSLGAGDYGYTF
abundance: NA
v_gene: TRBV7-9
j_gene: TRBJ1-2

CDR3aa: CASSQGLADTGELFF
abundance: NA
v_gene: TRBV13
j_gene: TRBJ2-2

CDR3aa: CAWSGAGTGGAPGEAFF
abundance: NA
v_gene: TRBV30
j_gene: TRBJ1-1

CDR3aa: CASSRPGQGSGELFF
abundance: NA
v_gene: TRBV27
j_gene: TRBJ2-2

CDR3aa: CASSKAIAGGPTGELFF
abundance: NA
v_gene: TRBV21-1
j_gene: TRBJ2-2

CDR3aa: CASSKGTGEETQYF
abundance: NA
v_gene: TRBV9
j_gene: TRBJ2-5

CDR3aa: CASSVVGLAGGSSYNEQFF
abundance: NA
v_gene: TRBV9
j_gene: TRBJ2-1

CDR3aa: CASSPPFRYEQYF
abundance: NA
v_gene: TRBV9
j_gene: TRBJ2-7

CDR3aa: CASSPDGGTDTQYF
abundance: NA
v_gene: TRBV7-2
j_gene: TRBJ2-3

CDR3aa: CASSLSGRAGEQYF
abundance: once
v_gene: TRBV5-1
j_gene: TRBJ2-7

CDR3aa: CAIGSREREKLFF
abundance: NA
v_gene: TRBV10-3
j_gene: TRBJ1-4